This T cell receptor (beta chain) was documented in a study of T cells after yellow fever vaccination. By 5'RACE template switching, TCR cDNA was produced, with a universal primer site and UMIs added in the process. A single record per CDR3 protein comes from TCRdb applying MiXCR to the 5' RACE reads. The sample records 150,000 to 200,000 distinct CDR3 sequences, approximately 6.2% being singletons. CDR1 is SGHDT and CDR2 is YYEEEE in the germline V gene. The length of the CDR3 is 16 residues. Trimming took off 0 bases at V and 2 bases at J, with 11 bases between the two ends. Overall study findings and caveats: Peaking faster, on day 5 versus 15, the secondary response was nonetheless weaker.

In this sample, this clonotype turned up many times. Its antigen is not known. The source of this sequence is a man between 18 and 29 years old who received the YFV17D yellow fever vaccine. The chain links TRBV5-6 to TRBJ2-2; no clear D. The specimen was CD4+ T cells sorted from PBMCs, collected on the day of the first yellow fever vaccination. The DNA of the CDR3 is TGTGCCAGCAGCTTGGGTCCCCCCAGCAACACCGGGGAGCTGTTTTTT. Residues: CASSLGPPSNTGELFF.